This T cell receptor beta chain was captured by sequencing in a study of cytomegalovirus exposure and HLA in healthy donors. For this clone: Its antigen is not identified.

The germline CDR1 and CDR2 sequences are KGHSH and LQKENI. The CDR3 spans 12 residues. V lost 6 bases, J lost 7 bases, and 12 bases lay in between. Overall study results and limits: An analysis was carried out later, and it reportedly showed fewer N-insertions in an Asian-associated ancestry cluster than the approximately 710-donor mean.

With 60 Vbeta and 13 Jbeta primers, the PCR was carried out. Here immunoSEQ multiplex PCR was the method, and the copy in TCRdb shows in-frame clones only, minus some. The table lists some 98,000 clones, roughly 70% of them singletons, with 2% to 2.5% in the top ten. Sequences were obtained from PBMCs. The receptor was isolated from a middle-aged man in good health and CMV-seronegative. The gene calls are TRBV18 and TRBJ1-1; possible D gene TRBD1, 6 bases. CDR3 nucleotide sequence: TGTGCCAGCTCCGAGGGGGGGAGTGAAGCTTTCTTT. It specifies CASSEGGSEAFF.